The 23 T cell receptor beta chains below come from one sample, sequenced in a study of T cells in localized non-small cell lung cancer. Libraries were prepared by immunoSEQ multiplex PCR; TCRdb keeps only in-frame clonotypes and omits some of them. The table includes about 32,000 clones, around 90% detected once. The starting material was peripheral blood mononuclear cells, obtained before any cancer treatment. These receptors all come from a woman aged 35 to 70 with stage III lung adenocarcinoma.

The count of this clone is one. The chain has TRBV28 and TRBJ2-1; D unresolved. The germline CDR1 and CDR2 sequences are MDHEN and SYDVKM. V gave up 5 bases and J gave up 1 base, with 9 bases separating them. This CDR3 region has 14 residues. The CDR3, as DNA: TGTGCCAGCAGTCCCGTTTGGTCCTACAATGAGCAGTTCTTC. Translation: CASSPVWSYNEQFF.

The V gene is TRBV30, the J gene TRBJ2-3, with D perhaps matching TRBD2 (6 bases). Germline-derived CDR1 and CDR2 are GTSNPN and SVGIG (reference sequence). Trimming stripped 3 bases from V and 0 bases from J, with 13 bases between. The CDR3 consists of 15 residues. The CDR3 bases are TGTGCCTGGAGCGGTATGAGCGGGAGCACAGATACGCAGTATTTT. It translates to CAWSGMSGSTDTQYF.

The chain combines TRBV28 with TRBJ2-3, with D perhaps being TRBD1 or TRBD2 (5 bases each). V lost 2 bases to trimming and J lost 2 bases, with 11 bases between them. Germline assignment: CDR1 MDHEN and CDR2 SYDVKM. This CDR3 is 15 amino acids long. This CDR3 is CASSLVGTYTDTQYF. The CDR3 DNA reads TGTGCCAGCAGTTTAGTCGGGACGTACACAGATACGCAGTATTTT. Variable domain in full (rest from reference TRBV28 and TRBJ2-3): DVKVTQSSRYLVKRTGEKVFLECVQDMDHENMFWYRQDPGLGLRLIYFSYDVKMKEKGDIPEGYSVSREKKERFSLILESASTNQTSMYLCASSLVGTYTDTQYFGPGTRLTVL.

The V gene is TRBV11-3, the J gene TRBJ2-2; D remains ambiguous. The length of the CDR3 is 14 residues. Trimming pared 0 bases from V and 1 base from J, leaving 3 bases between. The germline V gene encodes CDR1 SGHNT and CDR2 YENEEA. CDR3 coding DNA: TGTGCCAGCAGCTTAGAGAGGAACACCGGGGAGCTGTTTTTT. Translated: CASSLERNTGELFF.

The chain carries TRBV7-9 and TRBJ2-7; no clear D gene. The V end lost 4 bases, the J end lost 2 bases, and 12 bases lay between the germline ends. This CDR3 is 14 amino acids long. Germline loops: CDR1 SEHNR, CDR2 FQNEAQ (reference sequence). The CDR3 coding sequence is TGTGCCAGCAGCTACGGCAGCATCCCCTACGAGCAGTACTTC. Encoded protein: CASSYGSIPYEQYF.

The chain employs TRBV18 and TRBJ2-3; 14 nucleotides align to TRBD2. The CDR3 covers 17 residues. Germline V gives CDR1 KGHSH, CDR2 LQKENI. Trimming cost V 2 bases and J 6 bases; bases outside gene matches: 7. CDR3 sequence: CASSPSTSGRAEDTQYF. The CDR3 DNA reads TGTGCCAGCTCACCATCGACTAGCGGGAGGGCCGAGGATACGCAGTATTTT.

This clone was recorded once. The chain links TRBV19 to TRBJ1-2; no clear D. Looked up from germline, CDR1 is LNHDA and CDR2 is SQIVND (reference sequence). The ends were cut back, 4 bases at V and 3 bases at J, with 6 bases in the middle. There are 12 residues in the CDR3. The CDR3 region has the DNA TGTGCCAGTAGTAATCGGGACTATGGCTACACCTTC. Its translation is CASSNRDYGYTF.

The chain uses TRBV7-9 and TRBJ2-1; 8 bases agree with TRBD1. V shed 1 base and J 6 bases; nucleotides not matched to a gene: 5. The CDR3 covers 15 residues. The germline V gene has CDR1 SEHNR and CDR2 FQNEAQ (reference sequence). In nucleotides, the CDR3 is TGTGCCAGCAGCTTAGGACAGGGGTTCGGCAATGAGCAGTTCTTC. Protein sequence: CASSLGQGFGNEQFF.

The chain is built from TRBV6-5 and TRBJ2-2; D gene unclear. The CDR3 is 12 residues long. Germline assignment: CDR1 MNHEY and CDR2 SVGAGI. V lost 2 bases to trimming and J lost 6 bases, with 4 bases between them. The CDR3 DNA follows: TGTGCCAGCAGTTACGGGGCCGGGGAGCTGTTTTTT. Amino acid sequence: CASSYGAGELFF.

The rearrangement links TRBV9 to TRBJ2-1; TRBD2 matches 9 bases. The germline CDR1 and CDR2 sequences are SGDLS and YYNGEE. The CDR3 extends over 19 amino acids. With V trimmed by 4 bases and J by 3 bases, 17 bases remained unmatched. CDR3: CASSLGWSGGPDYYNEQFF. The CDR3 coding sequence is TGTGCCAGCAGCCTAGGGTGGAGCGGGGGGCCCGATTACTACAATGAGCAGTTCTTC. Combining the CDR3 with reference TRBV9 and TRBJ2-1 gives the whole variable domain DSGVTQTPKHLITATGQRVTLRCSPRSGDLSVYWYQQSLDQGLQFLIQYYNGEERAKGNILERFSAQQFPDLHSELNLSSLELGDSALYFCASSLGWSGGPDYYNEQFFGPGTRLTVL.

The chain carries TRBV6-5 and TRBJ1-5, with D unclear. Germline V CDR1 and CDR2: MNHEY, SVGAGI. This CDR3 region has 13 residues. With 2 bases removed from V and 7 bases from J, the gap between germline ends came to 9 bases. The CDR3 loop reads CASSYLLGQPQHF. DNA for the CDR3: TGTGCCAGCAGTTACCTTTTGGGGCAGCCCCAGCATTTT.

This clone is a singleton in its sample. The genes are TRBV21-1 and TRBJ2-7; the table assigns TRBD1, which was not confirmed against the DNA. TRBV21-1 has pseudogene status. The CDR3 sequence is 15 residues long. DNA for the CDR3: TGTGCCAGCAGGAAAGGGGGACAGGGGATCTACGAGCAGTACTTC. Protein sequence: CASRKGGQGIYEQYF.

The chain links TRBV16 to TRBJ2-7, with unresolved D. CDR3 size: 13 residues. CDR1 is KGHSY, CDR2 FQNENV, per germline. Trimming took off 4 bases at V and 2 bases at J, with 9 bases between the two ends. CDR3: CASSPRRAYEQYF. CDR3 in DNA: TGTGCCAGCAGCCCCCGAAGGGCCTACGAGCAGTACTTC. Variable domain in full (rest from reference TRBV16 and TRBJ2-7): GEEVAQTPKHLVRGEGQKAKLYCAPIKGHSYVFWYQQVLKNEFKFLISFQNENVFDETGMPKERFSAKCLPNSPCSLEIQATKLEDSAVYFCASSPRRAYEQYFGPGTRLTVT.

CDR3 nucleotides: TGTGCCAGCAGCTTAGATTCTGGACTGACGTACAATGAGCAGTTCTTC. Protein product: CASSLDSGLTYNEQFF. The genes are TRBV11-3 and TRBJ2-1, with D maybe TRBD2 (5 bases). From germline, CDR1 is SGHNT and CDR2 YENEEA. The CDR3 consists of 16 residues. Trimming stripped 0 bases from V and 4 bases from J, with 13 bases between.

The chain joins TRBV10-1 to TRBJ2-3; D unresolved. Germline CDR1 WNHNN, CDR2 SYGVQD (reference sequence). The CDR3 totals 13 residues. V lost 5 bases and J 6 bases, leaving 12 bases between the germline ends. The CDR3, as DNA: TGCGCCAGCAGTCAATTTCGCCAGGATACGCAGTATTTT. It specifies CASSQFRQDTQYF.

V and J are TRBV18 and TRBJ2-7; the D gene could be TRBD1 or TRBD2 (5 bases each). This CDR3 contains 16 residues. V lost 1 base, J lost 5 bases, and 18 bases lay in between. Germline V lookup: CDR1 KGHSH, CDR2 LQKENI. CDR3 sequence: CASSPLVSGLGDEQYF. For the CDR3, the DNA is TGTGCCAGCTCACCACTAGTGTCGGGGTTGGGGGACGAGCAGTACTTC.

The chain links TRBV28 to TRBJ1-2; the match to TRBD1 covers 8 bases. Germline V CDR1 and CDR2: MDHEN, SYDVKM. The J segment lost 7 bases and the V segment lost 3 bases, leaving 7 bases of the junction unmatched. The CDR3 totals 14 residues. The DNA of the CDR3 is TGTGCCAGCAGTTTTCAGGGGGCGCTGGGTGGCTACACCTTC. Its translation is CASSFQGALGGYTF.

The chain links TRBV28 to TRBJ2-3, with 9 bases that match TRBD2. CDR3 length equals 18 residues. Germline V gives CDR1 MDHEN, CDR2 SYDVKM. Trimming removed 5 bases from V and 0 bases from J; junction bases left unmatched: 12. CDR3 region: CASSTGTSSPPSTDTQYF. Here the CDR3 DNA reads TGTGCCAGCAGTACCGGGACTAGCAGCCCTCCTAGCACAGATACGCAGTATTTT.

J is TRBJ1-1 and V is TRBV18, with 7 bases identical to TRBD1. Germline V gene data show CDR1 as KGHSH and CDR2 as LQKENI. This CDR3 spans 16 amino acids. After removal of 1 base from V and 1 base from J, the junction contained 6 bases not matched to a gene. As DNA, the CDR3 is TGTGCCAGCTCACCACTAGACAGGGCCCCGAACACTGAAGCTTTCTTT. As protein: CASSPLDRAPNTEAFF.

This clone was detected once. This chain uses TRBV6-1 with TRBJ2-2; D is undetermined. V was shortened by 1 base and J by 8 bases, with 11 bases between the two germline ends. The CDR3 runs 14 residues. Germline values: CDR1 MNHNS, CDR2 SASEGT. CDR3 DNA: TGTGCCAGCAGTGAAGTGGATCGTCGAGGGGAGCTGTTTTTT. Its protein product is CASSEVDRRGELFF.

This clone was counted a single time. This chain connects TRBV6-5 to TRBJ1-1; maybe TRBD1 (5 bases). The germline V gene encodes CDR1 MNHEY and CDR2 SVGAGI. The CDR3 extends over 13 amino acids. The ends were cut back, 4 bases at V and 1 base at J, with 7 bases in the middle. The chain's CDR3 is CASSLGGNTEAFF. The CDR3, as DNA: TGTGCCAGCAGTTTGGGGGGGAACACTGAAGCTTTCTTT.

The CDR3 sequence: CASSLDGNYGYTF. CDR3 nucleotides: TGTGCCAGCAGCTTAGATGGTAACTATGGCTACACCTTC. The chain carries TRBV7-3 and TRBJ1-2; D remains unclear. This CDR3 is 13 amino acids long. With 2 bases removed from V and 1 base from J, the gap between germline ends came to 5 bases. CDR1 and CDR2 (germline): SGHTA, FQGTGA.

The table lists this clone with a few counts. The V gene is TRBV28, the J gene TRBJ2-3; D unresolved. The germline CDR1 and CDR2 sequences are MDHEN and SYDVKM. There are 10 residues in the CDR3. The V and J ends lost 2 bases and 6 bases respectively, with 0 bases between them. The CDR3 loop reads CASSLDTQYF. For the CDR3, the DNA is TGTGCCAGCAGTTTAGATACGCAGTATTTT.